This T cell receptor beta chain is from a study of response to subunit inactivated influenza vaccine. In TCRdb, the RT-PCR reads were re-called with MiXCR into one record per CDR3 protein. Among around 580,000 distinct CDR3 sequences listed, around 15% were seen once. Study conclusions and caveats: The authors put forward the suggestion that each seasonal influenza vaccination may bring in only a limited number of new T cells.

With regard to this clonotype: Its antigen is currently unknown.

V shed 2 bases and J 5 bases; nucleotides not matched to a gene: 6. This CDR3 contains 14 residues. Germline V gene lookup returns CDR1 GTSNPN and CDR2 SVGIG (reference sequence). The chain carries TRBV30 and TRBJ1-5; 7 nucleotides align to TRBD1. The material sequenced was PBMCs from blood, taken 11 to 12 days after vaccination. This sequence was found in a man aged 50-60 years who received an inactivated influenza vaccine. The CDR3 region is CAWSLTGQDQPQHF. CDR3 coding DNA: TGTGCCTGGAGTTTGACAGGGCAAGATCAGCCCCAGCATTTT.